This T cell receptor beta chain is drawn from a study of blood T cell repertoires in COVID-19. Across the study: Collection of acute and convalescent COVID-19 samples took place in the United States, Italy and Spain. T cells, B-cell-depleted T cells, or PBMCs supplied cDNA or gDNA.

Germline V gene data show CDR1 as SGHDN and CDR2 as FVKESK. The CDR3 loop spans 14 amino acids. V lost 2 bases and J lost 3, with 11 bases in between. Study processing details: Using reference gene primer amplification, nucleated cell counts were estimated. Libraries were prepared by immunoSEQ multiplex PCR; TCRdb keeps only in-frame clonotypes and omits some of them. V and J calls and clone size are those listed in that table; D and trimming were worked out from the DNA. Of more than 300,000 clones in the sample, about 82% were seen once. This receptor was taken from a woman between 45 and 60 years old with acute or convalescent COVID-19. Specimen: peripheral blood. The V gene is TRBV14, the J gene TRBJ2-7, with a possible D match to TRBD1 (6 bases). The CDR3 loop reads CASSQLTGRYEQYF. CDR3 sequence (DNA): TGTGCCAGCAGCCAACTTACAGGGCGCTACGAGCAGTACTTC.